This note documents a single T cell receptor beta chain sequence. The antigen remains unidentified. The data were obtained in a study of OX40 agonist ivuxolimab in advanced cancers. At the level of the study: Patients were infused with ivuxolimab every 2 weeks at 0.01 to 10 mg/kg. Partial response was recorded in three patients: one hepatocellular carcinoma and two cutaneous melanoma cases.

The CDR3 runs 17 residues. From germline, CDR1 is SGHTS and CDR2 YDEGEE. J was trimmed by 3 bases and V by 4 bases; bases with no gene match: 12. Study outcomes and limitations: Averaged across samples, CD8+ T cells carried more expanded clones than CD4+ did. Low normalized clonal expansion also occurred in some nonresponding patients.

TCRdb keeps only in-frame clones here, not all; method: immunoSEQ multiplex PCR. This table holds 57,000 or so clones, about 86% found once. This receptor was obtained from an adult with an advanced solid tumor such as melanoma, head and neck, liver or kidney cancer. The rearrangement joins TRBV5-8 to TRBJ2-1, with 8 bases aligning to TRBD2. Material: CD4+ or CD8+ T cells sorted from blood, obtained in a trial of the OX40 agonist ivuxolimab. The CDR3 coding sequence is TGTGCCAGCAGCCCCCAGTTAGCGCTAGCGGGCTACAATGAGCAGTTCTTC. Protein sequence: CASSPQLALAGYNEQFF.